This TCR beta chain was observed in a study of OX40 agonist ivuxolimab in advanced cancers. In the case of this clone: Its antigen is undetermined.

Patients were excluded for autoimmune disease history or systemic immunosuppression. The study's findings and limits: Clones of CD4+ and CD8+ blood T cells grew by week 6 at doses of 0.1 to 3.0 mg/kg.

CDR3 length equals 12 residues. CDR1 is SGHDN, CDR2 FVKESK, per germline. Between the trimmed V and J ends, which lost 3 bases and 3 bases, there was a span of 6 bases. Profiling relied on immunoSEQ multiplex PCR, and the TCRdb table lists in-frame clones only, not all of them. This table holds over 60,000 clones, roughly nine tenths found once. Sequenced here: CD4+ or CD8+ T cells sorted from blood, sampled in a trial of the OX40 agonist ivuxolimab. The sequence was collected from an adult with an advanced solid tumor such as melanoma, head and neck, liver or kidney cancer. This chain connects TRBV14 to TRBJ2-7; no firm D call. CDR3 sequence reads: CASSQLNYEQYF. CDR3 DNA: TGTGCCAGCAGCCAGCTAAACTACGAGCAGTACTTC.